This is a list of T cell receptor beta chains from one sample in a study of CD8+ T cells in alopecia areata. Sequencing was performed with immunoSEQ multiplex PCR; in TCRdb, only in-frame clones are kept and a portion is missing. The sample lists about 180,000 clones; approximately 62% were seen once. The sample consisted of CD4+ T cells sorted from blood, taken at week 0. These receptors were collected from a human donor with alopecia areata. The CDR3 runs from the conserved cysteine through the conserved F or W. The order of the fields is V gene, clone size, J gene, D gene, CDR3 DNA, CDR3 protein. D genes are given only for firm matches. Size values are once, few and many counts, or a class for expanded clones, and some rows have none.

v_gene: TRBV29-1
abundance: few
j_gene: TRBJ2-7
d_gene: -
CDR3nt: TGCAGCGTTCTGGCAGGGTCCTACGAGCAGTACTTC
CDR3aa: CSVLAGSYEQYF

v_gene: TRBV7-3
abundance: -
j_gene: TRBJ1-1
d_gene: -
CDR3nt: TGTGCCAGCAGAAAAGGGGGTTTTTCTGAAGCTTTCTTT
CDR3aa: CASRKGGFSEAFF

v_gene: TRBV29-1
abundance: few
j_gene: TRBJ2-1
d_gene: TRBD2
CDR3nt: TGCAGCGTTGAAGACCCACCGAAGGGCGGGGGGGCGATTTGGGAGCAGTTCTTC
CDR3aa: CSVEDPPKGGGAIWEQFF

v_gene: TRBV20-1
abundance: -
j_gene: TRBJ1-1
d_gene: -
CDR3nt: TGCAGTGCTAGTCCCTCAAATCAAGCTTTCTTT
CDR3aa: CSASPSNQAFF

v_gene: TRBV18
abundance: once
j_gene: TRBJ2-7
d_gene: -
CDR3nt: TGTGCCAGCTCACCACCGGGGGCCTACGAGCAGTACTTC
CDR3aa: CASSPPGAYEQYF

v_gene: TRBV6-5
abundance: -
j_gene: TRBJ1-2
d_gene: TRBD1
CDR3nt: TGTGCCAGCAGTGCGGGACAGACCTATGGCTACACCTTC
CDR3aa: CASSAGQTYGYTF

v_gene: TRBV7-2
abundance: -
j_gene: TRBJ1-6
d_gene: TRBD1
CDR3nt: TGTGCCAGCAGCTCACCGGGACAGGGAGGTTCACCCCTCCACTTT
CDR3aa: CASSSPGQGGSPLHF

v_gene: TRBV6-5
abundance: -
j_gene: TRBJ1-6
d_gene: TRBD1
CDR3nt: TGTGCCAGCAGAAAACAGGGGGATTCACCCCTCCACTTT
CDR3aa: CASRKQGDSPLHF

v_gene: TRBV7-9
abundance: -
j_gene: TRBJ2-1
d_gene: -
CDR3nt: TGTGCCAGCAGCAGCAGAAGGCGCTCCGAGCAGTTCTTC
CDR3aa: CASSSRRRSEQFF

v_gene: TRBV11-3
abundance: -
j_gene: TRBJ2-1
d_gene: TRBD1
CDR3nt: TGTGCCAGCAGCCCCGGACAGTGGACAGGGACCGGCTACAATGAGCAGTTCTTC
CDR3aa: CASSPGQWTGTGYNEQFF

v_gene: TRBV5-1
abundance: -
j_gene: TRBJ2-5
d_gene: -
CDR3nt: TGCGCCAGCAGCTTGTACGGACAAGAGACCCAGTACTTC
CDR3aa: CASSLYGQETQYF

v_gene: TRBV30
abundance: -
j_gene: TRBJ1-1
d_gene: -
CDR3nt: TGTGCCTGGAGTGTACAATTCAGGGAAGCTTTCTTT
CDR3aa: CAWSVQFREAFF

v_gene: TRBV5-6
abundance: -
j_gene: TRBJ1-3
d_gene: -
CDR3nt: TGTGCCAGCAGCCTCCGGCCGTACGGAAACACCATATATTTT
CDR3aa: CASSLRPYGNTIYF

v_gene: TRBV7-2
abundance: -
j_gene: TRBJ2-5
d_gene: -
CDR3nt: TGTGCCAGCAGCTTAGCGTTGTTAGAGACCCAGTACTTC
CDR3aa: CASSLALLETQYF

v_gene: TRBV29-1
abundance: -
j_gene: TRBJ2-2
d_gene: -
CDR3nt: TGCAGCGTCGGGGGCAGGGGTCGGGTTGACACCGGGGAGCTGTTTTTT
CDR3aa: CSVGGRGRVDTGELFF

v_gene: TRBV29-1
abundance: -
j_gene: TRBJ2-3
d_gene: TRBD2
CDR3nt: TGCAGCGTTGGTGGTAGCGGGGGACCCACAGATACGCAGTATTTT
CDR3aa: CSVGGSGGPTDTQYF

v_gene: TRBV9
abundance: -
j_gene: TRBJ2-1
d_gene: -
CDR3nt: TGTGCCAGCAGCCCCGGGGGCAGGTACAATGAGCAGTTCTTC
CDR3aa: CASSPGGRYNEQFF

v_gene: TRBV5-1
abundance: few
j_gene: TRBJ2-1
d_gene: -
CDR3nt: TGCGCCAGCAGGGAGGTAGGGGATGAGCAGTTCTTC
CDR3aa: CASREVGDEQFF

v_gene: TRBV9
abundance: -
j_gene: TRBJ2-1
d_gene: -
CDR3nt: TGTGCCAGCAGCGTCTCACTCCAAACCTACAATGAGCAGTTCTTC
CDR3aa: CASSVSLQTYNEQFF

v_gene: TRBV29-1
abundance: -
j_gene: TRBJ2-3
d_gene: -
CDR3nt: TGCAGCGTCGTGACCGGAGGAGGTCCAGATACGCAGTATTTT
CDR3aa: CSVVTGGGPDTQYF

v_gene: TRBV7-8
abundance: once
j_gene: TRBJ1-6
d_gene: TRBD1
CDR3nt: TGTGCCAGCAGTCAAGGACAGGGAAGTTCACCCCTCCACTTT
CDR3aa: CASSQGQGSSPLHF

v_gene: TRBV30
abundance: -
j_gene: TRBJ2-7
d_gene: -
CDR3nt: TGTGCCTTGCAAGGGTCCTCGGGGGAGCAGTACTTC
CDR3aa: CALQGSSGEQYF

v_gene: TRBV14
abundance: -
j_gene: TRBJ2-5
d_gene: -
CDR3nt: TGTGCCAGCAGCCAAGCGGAACAAATCCAAGAGACCCAGTACTTC
CDR3aa: CASSQAEQIQETQYF

v_gene: TRBV30
abundance: once
j_gene: TRBJ1-5
d_gene: -
CDR3nt: TGTGCCTGGAGTTCGGACAGCAACAATCAGCCCCAGCATTTT
CDR3aa: CAWSSDSNNQPQHF

v_gene: TRBV9
abundance: few
j_gene: TRBJ2-7
d_gene: -
CDR3nt: TGTGCCAGCAGCGCCCGGGTTGGAGGTACGATTAACTTC
CDR3aa: CASSARVGGTINF

v_gene: TRBV10-3
abundance: -
j_gene: TRBJ2-1
d_gene: -
CDR3nt: TGTGCCATCAGCCTGTCCGGAGCAGTCGATGAGCAGTTCTTC
CDR3aa: CAISLSGAVDEQFF

v_gene: TRBV29-1
abundance: -
j_gene: TRBJ1-1
d_gene: -
CDR3nt: TGCAGCGTTGATGAGGCAGGGCCGCAAGCTTTCTTT
CDR3aa: CSVDEAGPQAFF

v_gene: TRBV14
abundance: -
j_gene: TRBJ2-3
d_gene: TRBD1
CDR3nt: TGTGCCAGCAGTCCAACAGGGGGCACTTCCACAGATACGCAGTATTTT
CDR3aa: CASSPTGGTSTDTQYF

v_gene: TRBV29-1
abundance: -
j_gene: TRBJ2-2
d_gene: -
CDR3nt: TGCAGCGTTGAGGGCCGTCGCACCGGGGAGCTGTTTTTT
CDR3aa: CSVEGRRTGELFF

v_gene: TRBV29-1
abundance: -
j_gene: TRBJ1-4
d_gene: -
CDR3nt: TGCAGCGGGAGGACACCGGGTAATGAAAAACTGTTTTTT
CDR3aa: CSGRTPGNEKLFF

v_gene: TRBV11-2
abundance: few
j_gene: TRBJ2-3
d_gene: -
CDR3nt: TGTGCCAGCAGCTATCCCGGACTAAGCACAGATACGCAGTATTTT
CDR3aa: CASSYPGLSTDTQYF

v_gene: TRBV29-1
abundance: -
j_gene: TRBJ1-1
d_gene: -
CDR3nt: TGCAGCGTTGAAGATCCTAGGATGGCTGAAGCTTTCTTT
CDR3aa: CSVEDPRMAEAFF

v_gene: TRBV30
abundance: -
j_gene: TRBJ1-1
d_gene: TRBD1
CDR3nt: TGTGCCTGCTACAGGGGGGACACTGAAGCTTTCTTT
CDR3aa: CACYRGDTEAFF

v_gene: TRBV4-3
abundance: few
j_gene: TRBJ1-1
d_gene: TRBD1
CDR3nt: TGCGCCAGCAGCCAAGTTCGGGACAGGGGAGAAGCTTTCTTT
CDR3aa: CASSQVRDRGEAFF

v_gene: TRBV29-1
abundance: once
j_gene: TRBJ2-3
d_gene: TRBD2
CDR3nt: TGCAGCGTCGAGCGGGGGAGCACAGATACGCAGTATTTT
CDR3aa: CSVERGSTDTQYF

v_gene: TRBV29-1
abundance: few
j_gene: TRBJ2-3
d_gene: -
CDR3nt: TGCAGCGTTCGGCAGCAAGATACGCAGTATTTT
CDR3aa: CSVRQQDTQYF

v_gene: TRBV30
abundance: once
j_gene: TRBJ1-5
d_gene: -
CDR3nt: TGTGCCTGGAGTGTAGGTAGGGTCGTTGAGGAGCCCCAGCATTTT
CDR3aa: CAWSVGRVVEEPQHF

v_gene: TRBV29-1
abundance: -
j_gene: TRBJ1-1
d_gene: -
CDR3nt: TGCAGCGCCCTCCAGCGGGTGGCGAACACTGAAGCTTTCTTT
CDR3aa: CSALQRVANTEAFF

v_gene: TRBV5-6
abundance: -
j_gene: TRBJ2-7
d_gene: -
CDR3nt: TGTGCCAGCAGCTTGGTGGGCAGGCCAAGCTCCTACGAGCAGTACTTC
CDR3aa: CASSLVGRPSSYEQYF

v_gene: TRBV30
abundance: -
j_gene: TRBJ1-1
d_gene: -
CDR3nt: TGTGCCTTCTCACCCAGACTGACGAACACTGAAGCTTTCTTT
CDR3aa: CAFSPRLTNTEAFF

v_gene: TRBV5-1
abundance: -
j_gene: TRBJ2-7
d_gene: -
CDR3nt: TGCGCCAGCAGCGTTGAAACAGGGCCCTACGAGCAGTACTTC
CDR3aa: CASSVETGPYEQYF